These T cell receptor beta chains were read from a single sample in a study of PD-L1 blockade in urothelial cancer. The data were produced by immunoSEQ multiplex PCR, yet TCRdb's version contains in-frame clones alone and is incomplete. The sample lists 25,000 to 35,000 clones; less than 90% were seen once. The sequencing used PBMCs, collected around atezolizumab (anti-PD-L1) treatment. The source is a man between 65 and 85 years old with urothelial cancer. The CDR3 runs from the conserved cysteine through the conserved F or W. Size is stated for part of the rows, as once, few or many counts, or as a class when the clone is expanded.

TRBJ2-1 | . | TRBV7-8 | CASSLDSLSYNEQFF
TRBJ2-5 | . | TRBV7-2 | CASSPSGKETQYF
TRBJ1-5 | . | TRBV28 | CASSLSRVSNQPQHF
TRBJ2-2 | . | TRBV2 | CASKETTNTGELFF
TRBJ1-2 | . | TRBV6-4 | CASSAGSGYTF
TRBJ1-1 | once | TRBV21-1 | CASSKGVRAGRRAFF
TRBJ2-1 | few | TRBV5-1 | CASSLATPGLVREQFF
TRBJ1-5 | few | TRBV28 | CASSFDGHSNQPQHF
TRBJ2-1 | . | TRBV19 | CASTLGRGPGGQFF
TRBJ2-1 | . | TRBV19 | CASSMRAGEQFF
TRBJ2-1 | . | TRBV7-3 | CASSSGGASYNEQFF
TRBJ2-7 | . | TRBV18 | CASSPAGWTSQTWEQYF
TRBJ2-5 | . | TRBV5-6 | CASSLVPGQGGKTQYF
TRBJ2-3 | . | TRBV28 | CASQASGIIADTQYF
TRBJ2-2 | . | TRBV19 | CASSTPLLAGELFF
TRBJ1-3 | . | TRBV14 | CASSPLRGGTGNTIYF
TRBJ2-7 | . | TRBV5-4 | CASSLSGYVHEQYF
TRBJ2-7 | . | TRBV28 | CASRVGGREQYF
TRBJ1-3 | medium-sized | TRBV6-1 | CASSEITTGSGNTIYF
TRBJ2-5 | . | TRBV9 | CASSLRAFEGAQYF